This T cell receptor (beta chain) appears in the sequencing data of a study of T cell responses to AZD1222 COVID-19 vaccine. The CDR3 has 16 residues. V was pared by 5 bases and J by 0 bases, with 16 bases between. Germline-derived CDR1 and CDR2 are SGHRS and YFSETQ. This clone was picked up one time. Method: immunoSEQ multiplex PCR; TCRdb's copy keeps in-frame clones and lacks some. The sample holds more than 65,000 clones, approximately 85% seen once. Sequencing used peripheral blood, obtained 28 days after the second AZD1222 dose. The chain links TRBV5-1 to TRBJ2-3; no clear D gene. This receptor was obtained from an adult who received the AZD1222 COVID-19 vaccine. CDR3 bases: TGCGCCAGCAGTCCAGCGTATTTTCCTAGCACAGATACGCAGTATTTT. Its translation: CASSPAYFPSTDTQYF.